A selection of T cell receptor beta chains follows, all from one sample in a study of cytomegalovirus exposure and HLA in healthy donors. Profiling relied on immunoSEQ multiplex PCR, and the TCRdb table lists in-frame clones only, not all of them. The sample has about 170,000 clones, roughly 78% seen once. Material for sequencing was PBMCs. Receptors were obtained from a middle-aged man in good health and CMV-seropositive. The CDR3 runs from the conserved cysteine through the conserved F or W. The D gene is left open where the match is weak. Part of the rows lack a size; the others show once, few, many or a class for expanded clones.

D gene: TRBD1
clone size: .
J gene: TRBJ2-7
V gene: TRBV7-9
CDR3 DNA: TGTGCCAGCACAGTGGCAGGGGGCGAGCAGTACTTC
CDR3 protein: CASTVAGGEQYF

D gene: TRBD1
clone size: .
J gene: TRBJ1-2
V gene: TRBV7-8
CDR3 DNA: TGTGCCAGCAGCCTCCGGGACAGCAGCTATGGCTACACCTTC
CDR3 protein: CASSLRDSSYGYTF

D gene: TRBD1
clone size: once
J gene: TRBJ2-5
V gene: TRBV5-1
CDR3 DNA: TGCGCCAGCAGCGGCGGGACAGGGAGATCTCAAGAGACCCAGTACTTC
CDR3 protein: CASSGGTGRSQETQYF

D gene: TRBD2
clone size: .
J gene: TRBJ2-3
V gene: TRBV5-1
CDR3 DNA: TGCGCCAGCAGCTTTGTGGGGGGGGGAGGCACAGATACGCAGTATTTT
CDR3 protein: CASSFVGGGGTDTQYF

D gene: TRBD2
clone size: .
J gene: TRBJ2-1
V gene: TRBV4-2
CDR3 DNA: TGTGCCAGCAGCCAAGATCCAGCGGGGGGGCTGGAGCAGTTCTTC
CDR3 protein: CASSQDPAGGLEQFF

D gene: .
clone size: few
J gene: TRBJ1-4
V gene: TRBV15
CDR3 DNA: TGTGCCACCAGCAGAGTTGGTCAGGGCCTTGAAAAACTGTTTTTT
CDR3 protein: CATSRVGQGLEKLFF

D gene: TRBD1
clone size: .
J gene: TRBJ2-7
V gene: TRBV5-1
CDR3 DNA: TGTGCCAGCAGCTTTTCCGCAGGGGGCTACGAGCAGTACTTC
CDR3 protein: CASSFSAGGYEQYF

D gene: .
clone size: .
J gene: TRBJ2-1
V gene: TRBV6-5
CDR3 DNA: TGTGCCAGCAGTGCCACTAGCCCGACCCTCAATGAGCAGTTCTTC
CDR3 protein: CASSATSPTLNEQFF

D gene: .
clone size: .
J gene: TRBJ1-2
V gene: TRBV7-2
CDR3 DNA: TGTGCCAGCAGCTTTGCCCGGGACTATGGCTACACCTTC
CDR3 protein: CASSFARDYGYTF

D gene: .
clone size: .
J gene: TRBJ1-1
V gene: TRBV4-2
CDR3 DNA: TGTGCCAGCAGCCCCGGACAGAGCAACACTGAAGCTTTCTTT
CDR3 protein: CASSPGQSNTEAFF

D gene: .
clone size: .
J gene: TRBJ2-7
V gene: TRBV7-2
CDR3 DNA: TGTGCCAGCAGCTTAGGTGTCGGCTCCTACGAGCAGTACTTC
CDR3 protein: CASSLGVGSYEQYF

D gene: TRBD1
clone size: .
J gene: TRBJ1-4
V gene: TRBV7-8
CDR3 DNA: TGTGCCAGCAGCGCCCGACAGGGTGCTAATGAAAAACTGTTTTTT
CDR3 protein: CASSARQGANEKLFF

D gene: TRBD1
clone size: once
J gene: TRBJ2-7
V gene: TRBV5-4
CDR3 DNA: TGTGCCAGCAGCTCGCCGGTGGCCGGACAGGCCGAGCAGTACTTC
CDR3 protein: CASSSPVAGQAEQYF

D gene: .
clone size: .
J gene: TRBJ1-1
V gene: TRBV4-3
CDR3 DNA: TGCGCCAGCAGCCAGGGGGCAGGGGAAGCTTTCTTT
CDR3 protein: CASSQGAGEAFF

D gene: .
clone size: .
J gene: TRBJ1-1
V gene: TRBV19
CDR3 DNA: TGTGCCAGTAGTCCCCGGCCAAAGGGGGACACTGAAGCTTTCTTT
CDR3 protein: CASSPRPKGDTEAFF

D gene: .
clone size: .
J gene: TRBJ2-5
V gene: TRBV30
CDR3 DNA: TGTGCCTGGAGTACCCCGGAGGGGTCACAAGAGACCCAGTACTTC
CDR3 protein: CAWSTPEGSQETQYF

D gene: .
clone size: .
J gene: TRBJ2-7
V gene: TRBV11-2
CDR3 DNA: TGTGCCAGCAGCTTAAATCAGGGCCCCGAGCAGTACTTC
CDR3 protein: CASSLNQGPEQYF

D gene: .
clone size: few
J gene: TRBJ1-1
V gene: TRBV5-5
CDR3 DNA: TGTGCCAGCAGCCTGACACCGAACACTGAAGCTTTCTTT
CDR3 protein: CASSLTPNTEAFF

D gene: .
clone size: once
J gene: TRBJ1-2
V gene: TRBV29-1
CDR3 DNA: TGCAGCCTTTGGGGGGGTCCTGATGGCTACACCTTC
CDR3 protein: CSLWGGPDGYTF

D gene: .
clone size: .
J gene: TRBJ2-5
V gene: TRBV18
CDR3 DNA: TGTGCCAGCTCACCAGCGAGGGAGACCCAGTACTTC
CDR3 protein: CASSPARETQYF

D gene: TRBD2
clone size: .
J gene: TRBJ2-2
V gene: TRBV11-2
CDR3 DNA: TGTGCCAGCAGCTCCAGCGGGGCGAACACCGGGGAGCTGTTTTTT
CDR3 protein: CASSSSGANTGELFF

D gene: .
clone size: .
J gene: TRBJ1-2
V gene: TRBV2
CDR3 DNA: TGTGCCAGCACCCTCCGGGGGGATGGCTATGGCTACACCTTC
CDR3 protein: CASTLRGDGYGYTF

D gene: .
clone size: .
J gene: TRBJ2-5
V gene: TRBV11-2
CDR3 DNA: TGTGCCAGCAGCTTAGGTGTACAAGAGACCCAGTACTTC
CDR3 protein: CASSLGVQETQYF

D gene: TRBD1
clone size: .
J gene: TRBJ1-4
V gene: TRBV9
CDR3 DNA: TGTGCCAGCAGCGTAGGGGGACAGGCGGGTGAAAAACTGTTTTTT
CDR3 protein: CASSVGGQAGEKLFF

D gene: TRBD1
clone size: few
J gene: TRBJ2-2
V gene: TRBV5-1
CDR3 DNA: TGCGCCAGCAGCGGGACCGGGACAGTAAACACCGGGGAGCTGTTTTTT
CDR3 protein: CASSGTGTVNTGELFF

D gene: TRBD1
clone size: .
J gene: TRBJ2-2
V gene: TRBV5-6
CDR3 DNA: TGTGCCAGCAGCTTGCCTGGGCACAGGGGTACCGGGGAGCTGTTTTTT
CDR3 protein: CASSLPGHRGTGELFF

D gene: TRBD1
clone size: .
J gene: TRBJ2-7
V gene: TRBV6-5
CDR3 DNA: TGTGCCAGCAGTTACTCGAGGGGAACAGGGGCCCGGGAGCAGTACTTC
CDR3 protein: CASSYSRGTGAREQYF

D gene: .
clone size: few
J gene: TRBJ1-1
V gene: TRBV18
CDR3 DNA: TGTGCCAGCTCACCGGCAGGCAGGGGCACTGAAGCTTTCTTT
CDR3 protein: CASSPAGRGTEAFF

D gene: .
clone size: .
J gene: TRBJ1-1
V gene: TRBV6-5
CDR3 DNA: TGTGCCAGCAGACCCCAGGGGAACACTGAAGCTTTCTTT
CDR3 protein: CASRPQGNTEAFF

D gene: .
clone size: .
J gene: TRBJ2-7
V gene: TRBV6-6
CDR3 DNA: TGTGCCAGCAGTTACTCCAGCTACGAGCAGTACTTC
CDR3 protein: CASSYSSYEQYF

D gene: .
clone size: .
J gene: TRBJ1-2
V gene: TRBV12-1
CDR3 DNA: TGTGCCAGCAGCTTTGCCCGGACAGTCAAGGCTAACTATGGCTACACCTTC
CDR3 protein: CASSFARTVKANYGYTF

D gene: .
clone size: .
J gene: TRBJ1-4
V gene: TRBV25-1
CDR3 DNA: TGTGCCAGCAGTGCCTCACAGGGTTATAATGAAAAACTGTTTTTT
CDR3 protein: CASSASQGYNEKLFF

D gene: TRBD1
clone size: .
J gene: TRBJ1-2
V gene: TRBV27
CDR3 DNA: TGTGCCAGCAGTCCCGGGGACAGCTATAAGGGCTACACCTTC
CDR3 protein: CASSPGDSYKGYTF

D gene: .
clone size: .
J gene: TRBJ2-5
V gene: TRBV5-1
CDR3 DNA: TGCGCCAGCAGCCCCCCGAGGTACCAAGAGACCCAGTACTTC
CDR3 protein: CASSPPRYQETQYF

D gene: TRBD1
clone size: few
J gene: TRBJ1-1
V gene: TRBV4-1
CDR3 DNA: TGCGCCAGCAGCCAAGAAACAGACAGGGACACTGAAGCTTTCTTT
CDR3 protein: CASSQETDRDTEAFF

D gene: .
clone size: .
J gene: TRBJ1-2
V gene: TRBV7-9
CDR3 DNA: TGTGCCAGCAGCTTATCCAGAAGGGAGAATGGCTACACCTTC
CDR3 protein: CASSLSRRENGYTF

D gene: .
clone size: .
J gene: TRBJ1-1
V gene: TRBV4-2
CDR3 DNA: TGTGCCAGCAGCCAAGTGTCCAGGAGGTTGAACACTGAAGCTTTCTTT
CDR3 protein: CASSQVSRRLNTEAFF

D gene: .
clone size: .
J gene: TRBJ2-5
V gene: TRBV2
CDR3 DNA: TGTGCCAGCAGTGTGACTGAGACCCAGTACTTC
CDR3 protein: CASSVTETQYF

D gene: TRBD1
clone size: once
J gene: TRBJ1-2
V gene: TRBV27
CDR3 DNA: TGTGCCAGCAGTCCCGGGACAGATATACCCTATGGCTACACCTTC
CDR3 protein: CASSPGTDIPYGYTF

D gene: TRBD1
clone size: .
J gene: TRBJ1-6
V gene: TRBV7-2
CDR3 DNA: TGTGCCAGCAGCTTAGGAGGGACAGGGAGGTCACCCCTCCACTTT
CDR3 protein: CASSLGGTGRSPLHF

D gene: .
clone size: .
J gene: TRBJ1-1
V gene: TRBV4-1
CDR3 DNA: TGCGCCAGCAGCCAAGTAGTTGCAGGTAACACTGAAGCTTTCTTT
CDR3 protein: CASSQVVAGNTEAFF

D gene: TRBD2
clone size: .
J gene: TRBJ2-5
V gene: TRBV15
CDR3 DNA: TGTGCCACCAGCGCGGGGCTAGCGGGGGGGTACCAAGAGACCCAGTACTTC
CDR3 protein: CATSAGLAGGYQETQYF

D gene: .
clone size: few
J gene: TRBJ1-6
V gene: TRBV6-5
CDR3 DNA: TGTGCCAGCAGTTACGGGGGCGCGGGTTCACCCCTCCACTTT
CDR3 protein: CASSYGGAGSPLHF

D gene: .
clone size: .
J gene: TRBJ1-2
V gene: TRBV4-3
CDR3 DNA: TGCGCCAGCAGCCGCGGGCGCGGAATGGGCTACACCTTC
CDR3 protein: CASSRGRGMGYTF

D gene: .
clone size: .
J gene: TRBJ2-2
V gene: TRBV7-2
CDR3 DNA: TGTGCCAGCAGCTTCAGGTCGAACACCGGGGAGCTGTTTTTT
CDR3 protein: CASSFRSNTGELFF

D gene: TRBD1
clone size: .
J gene: TRBJ2-7
V gene: TRBV29-1
CDR3 DNA: TGCAGCGTTGAAGGGGACAGGCAGGACGAGCAGTACTTC
CDR3 protein: CSVEGDRQDEQYF

D gene: TRBD2
clone size: .
J gene: TRBJ2-3
V gene: TRBV4-3
CDR3 DNA: TGCGCCAGCAGCCAAGCTAGCGGGTACACAGATACGCAGTATTTT
CDR3 protein: CASSQASGYTDTQYF

D gene: .
clone size: .
J gene: TRBJ2-2
V gene: TRBV29-1
CDR3 DNA: TGCAGCGTTGAAGAAGAGGCCCCCGGGGAGCTGTTTTTT
CDR3 protein: CSVEEEAPGELFF

D gene: .
clone size: .
J gene: TRBJ2-5
V gene: TRBV5-8
CDR3 DNA: TGTGCCAGCAGCTTGCCCCAGTGGGAGGTCCAAGAGACCCAGTACTTC
CDR3 protein: CASSLPQWEVQETQYF

D gene: .
clone size: .
J gene: TRBJ1-4
V gene: TRBV6-6
CDR3 DNA: TGTGCCAGCAGTTACCCCATTGGAGGGACGGTCGGGGAACTGTTTTTT
CDR3 protein: CASSYPIGGTVGELFF